The 20 T cell receptor beta chains presented below share a single source sample, sequenced in a study of control samples from healthy donors and cancer patients. Sequencing was performed with immunoSEQ multiplex PCR; in TCRdb, only in-frame clones are kept and a portion is missing. The table shows roughly 400,000 clones, with 90% occurring only once. What was sequenced was PBMCs. The receptor source for this set is a man aged 35 to 55 with head and neck cancer.

J is TRBJ2-3 and V is TRBV10-3; D is unclear. In germline, CDR1 is ENHRY, CDR2 SYGVKD. The length of the CDR3 is 14 residues. The V end lost 4 bases, the J end lost 6 bases, and 14 bases lay between the germline ends. This chain's CDR3 is CAISVDPVRDTQYF. The DNA of the CDR3 is TGTGCCATCAGTGTTGACCCCGTGAGGGATACGCAGTATTTT.

The chain couples TRBV19 to TRBJ2-1; TRBD2 matches at 8 bases. This CDR3 has 16 residues. From germline, CDR1 is LNHDA and CDR2 SQIVND (reference sequence). Trimming at V came to 0 bases and at J to 4 bases, leaving 5 bases not matched to a gene. CDR3 nucleotide sequence: TGTGCCAGTAGTATAGATGCGGGGGGCGGTTACAATGAGCAGTTCTTC. Its translation: CASSIDAGGGYNEQFF.

Details on this clone: Other DNA sequences in the sample encode the same CDR3. The chain is built from TRBV27 and TRBJ1-1; D remains ambiguous. This CDR3 comprises 13 residues. V was trimmed by 0 bases and J by 5 bases, leaving 7 bases between them. Germline CDR1 reads MNHEY; CDR2 reads SMNVEV (reference sequence). The CDR3 sequence: CASSLSSSTEAFF. Here the CDR3 DNA reads TGTGCCAGCAGTTTATCTAGCAGTACTGAAGCTTTCTTT.

The rearrangement joins TRBV5-4 to TRBJ1-5; no definite D call. The germline CDR1 and CDR2 sequences are SGHNT and YYREEE (reference sequence). The V gene lost 0 bases and the J gene lost 7 bases, with 8 bases spanning the gap. The CDR3 has 13 amino acids. CDR3 in DNA: TGTGCCAGCAGCTTGGGGGATGGCCAGCCCCAGCATTTT. Translated, it gives CASSLGDGQPQHF.

This clone was detected once. The chain couples TRBV11-2 to TRBJ2-7; the D is unclear. This CDR3 is 14 amino acids long. Germline V gene lookup returns CDR1 SGHAT and CDR2 FQNNGV. With 3 bases removed from V and 2 bases from J, the gap between germline ends came to 11 bases. For the CDR3, the DNA is TGTGCCAGCAGCTTCGGCCTAAAGGCCTACGAGCAGTACTTC. This sequence encodes CASSFGLKAYEQYF.

The chain couples TRBV28 to TRBJ1-4; D gene uncertain. The CDR3 totals 11 residues. The V end lost 8 bases, the J end lost 0 bases, and 1 base lay between the germline ends. CDR1 is MDHEN and CDR2 is SYDVKM in the germline V gene. CDR3 sequence reads: CASATNEKLFF. CDR3 nucleotide sequence: TGTGCCAGCGCAACTAATGAAAAACTGTTTTTT.

The CDR3 DNA reads TGTGCCATCAGTGAGGCGAGAGGGGGGGCCACCTCGAACACCGGGGAGCTGTTTTTT. It yields the protein CAISEARGGATSNTGELFF. The rearrangement joins TRBV10-3 to TRBJ2-2; D possibly corresponds to TRBD2 (7 bases). Germline V CDR1 and CDR2: ENHRY, SYGVKD. Trimming took 2 bases from V and 0 from J, leaving 19 bases between them. The length of the CDR3 is 19 residues.

The genes are TRBV30 and TRBJ2-3, with D unclear. Germline CDR1 reads GTSNPN; CDR2 reads SVGIG (reference sequence). The CDR3 extends over 16 amino acids. V shed 0 bases and J shed 2 bases, with 15 bases lying between them. In nucleotides, the CDR3 is TGTGCCTGGAGTGTACGGTGGATAGGGCCCACAGATACGCAGTATTTT. This translates into CAWSVRWIGPTDTQYF.

This clone showed up just a few times. The V call is TRBV28, the J call TRBJ1-1; D remains unclear. Trimming shortened V by 3 bases and J by 1 base, and 9 bases separated the two germline ends. There are 14 residues in the CDR3. In germline, CDR1 is MDHEN, CDR2 SYDVKM. The CDR3 is CASSLMQANTEAFF. The DNA for the CDR3 is TGTGCCAGCAGTTTGATGCAGGCGAACACTGAAGCTTTCTTT.

The CDR3 DNA follows: TGTGCTAGTGGTTTGGTAGCTGGAAACACCATATATTTT. Translated, it gives CASGLVAGNTIYF. The chain has TRBV12-5 and TRBJ1-3; D not resolved. Trimming left V 0 bases short and J 2 bases short, with 2 bases between. The CDR3 spans 13 residues. Germline V gene lookup returns CDR1 LGHNT and CDR2 FRNRAP.

In this sample, this clone turned up once. This rearrangement joins TRBV7-3 to TRBJ2-6; possibly TRBD1 or TRBD2 for D (6 bases each). Germline V lookup: CDR1 SGHTA, CDR2 FQGTGA. The CDR3 spans 17 residues. With 2 bases removed from V and 4 bases from J, the gap between germline ends came to 15 bases. CDR3 coding DNA: TGTGCCAGCAGCTTATTCGGGGGCGCGGCGGGGGCCAACGTCCTGACTTTC. Translated, it gives CASSLFGGAAGANVLTF.

V gene TRBV19 combines with J gene TRBJ1-5; weak D call: TRBD1 (5 bases). The length of the CDR3 is 14 residues. V was trimmed by 4 bases and J by 4 bases, leaving 11 bases between them. The germline V gene has CDR1 LNHDA and CDR2 SQIVND (reference sequence). The CDR3 sequence: CASSTRQTNQPQHF. The CDR3 region has the DNA TGTGCCAGTAGTACCCGACAGACAAATCAGCCCCAGCATTTT.

J is TRBJ2-5 and V is TRBV9; the D gene is possibly TRBD2 (6 bases). Trimming took off 0 bases at V and 4 bases at J, with 13 bases between the two ends. Germline V gives CDR1 SGDLS, CDR2 YYNGEE. CDR3 size: 15 residues. The CDR3 nucleotides are TGTGCCAGCAGCGTAGGGGGATTGGGGGGAGAGACCCAGTACTTC. Translating gives CASSVGGLGGETQYF.

The V gene is TRBV4-1, the J gene TRBJ1-5; no definite D call. Germline values: CDR1 MGHRA, CDR2 YSYEKL. V was trimmed by 2 bases and J by 4 bases, leaving 15 bases between them. This CDR3 is built from 16 residues. Here the CDR3 DNA reads TGCGCCAGCAGCCAACTCCGGACCGCCAAGAATCAGCCCCAGCATTTT. Translating it yields CASSQLRTAKNQPQHF.

The chain uses TRBV28 and TRBJ2-1; maybe TRBD2 (6 bases). The length of the CDR3 is 14 residues. CDR1 and CDR2 (germline): MDHEN, SYDVKM. V was trimmed by 4 bases and J by 5 bases, leaving 12 bases between them. This CDR3 reads CASSSVERDNEQFF. CDR3 nucleotides: TGTGCCAGCAGTTCCGTCGAGCGGGACAATGAGCAGTTCTTC.

As to this clone: A read error may account for a junction end that differs from germline. The chain couples TRBV7-9 to TRBJ2-1; 8 nucleotides agree with TRBD1. The CDR3 sequence is 15 residues long. CDR1 and CDR2 (germline): SEHNR, FQNEAQ (reference sequence). Here the CDR3 DNA reads TGTGCCAGCAGCTCCGGACAGGGCTCCTCCAATAAGCAGTTCTTC. It yields the protein CASSSGQGSSNKQFF.

V is TRBV7-2 and J is TRBJ2-1, with D perhaps TRBD2 (5 bases). The CDR3 has 13 amino acids. The ends were cut back, 5 bases at V and 11 bases at J, with 16 bases in the middle. Germline V lookup: CDR1 SGHTA, CDR2 FQGNSA. Here the CDR3 DNA reads TGTGCCAGCAGCAGCCTAGGGAGACTAAAGCAGTTCTTC. It codes for CASSSLGRLKQFF.

This sequence joins TRBV5-1 and TRBJ2-1; the match to TRBD1 covers 7 bases. Germline-derived CDR1 and CDR2 are SGHRS and YFSETQ. Germline trimming cut 3 bases from V and 7 bases from J; bases unmatched to any gene: 10. This CDR3 contains 15 residues. The DNA for the CDR3 is TGCGCCAGCAGCTCTACGGGACAGAGTTTTAATGAGCAGTTCTTC. Protein: CASSSTGQSFNEQFF.

The chain has TRBV19 and TRBJ2-1; 9 bases are shared with TRBD1. Trimming took 6 bases from V and 8 from J; bases not matched to a gene: 14. The CDR3 spans 16 residues. Germline loops: CDR1 LNHDA, CDR2 SQIVND (reference sequence). The CDR3 bases are TGTGCCAGTAGCCGACCGGGACAGGGCCCAAGGGATGAGCAGTTCTTC. Residues: CASSRPGQGPRDEQFF.

The rearrangement links TRBV19 to TRBJ1-4; TRBD1 is a possible D gene (5 bases). CDR1 and CDR2 (germline): LNHDA, SQIVND (reference sequence). The CDR3 is made up of 12 amino acids. Deletions cut 9 bases from V and 8 bases from J, with 13 bases between. The CDR3 DNA follows: TGTGCCAGCAGAGGTGGGGGGGAAAAACTGTTTTTT. This translates into CASRGGGEKLFF.